These 18 T cell receptor beta chains came from one sample sequenced in a study of T cell responses to AZD1222 COVID-19 vaccine. The protocol was immunoSEQ multiplex PCR, while the TCRdb copy is restricted to in-frame clones and leaves out a portion. The sample holds about 130,000 clones, 80% to 95% seen once. The sequences come from peripheral blood, collected 28 days after the second AZD1222 dose. The receptors were sampled from an adult who received the AZD1222 COVID-19 vaccine.

The V call is TRBV6-2 or TRBV6-3, the J call TRBJ2-7, with a possible D match to TRBD2 (6 bases). The germline CDR1 and CDR2 sequences are MNHEY and SVGEGT. CDR3 length: 13 residues. The V gene lost 4 bases and the J gene lost 5 bases, with 12 bases spanning the gap. CDR3 region: CASSSGGSDEQYF. CDR3 coding DNA: TGTGCCAGCAGTTCCGGGGGTAGCGACGAGCAGTACTTC.

V and J are TRBV5-5 and TRBJ1-2; the D gene is possibly TRBD1 (5 bases). The germline gives CDR1 SGHKS, CDR2 YYEKEE (reference sequence). The V and J ends lost 4 bases and 2 bases respectively, with 18 bases between them. The CDR3 runs to 16 residues. The CDR3 spells CASSPHSGTENYGYTF. Here the CDR3 DNA reads TGTGCCAGCAGCCCACACTCCGGGACCGAGAACTATGGCTACACCTTC. Looking up the rest from reference TRBV5-5 and TRBJ1-2 gives the full variable domain: DAGVTQSPTHLIKTRGQQVTLRCSPISGHKSVSWYQQVLGQGPQFIFQYYEKEERGRGNFPDRFSARQFPNYSSELNVNALLLGDSALYLCASSPHSGTENYGYTFGSGTRLTVV.

This clone has just one count. The chain combines TRBV7-2 with TRBJ2-7, with D possibly being TRBD2 (6 bases). CDR1 and CDR2 (germline): SGHTA, FQGNSA. Trimming left V 3 bases short and J 2 bases short, with 11 bases between. This CDR3 is built from 14 residues. CDR3 protein: CASSLVAGTYEQYF. CDR3 sequence (DNA): TGTGCCAGCAGCTTGGTTGCGGGGACCTACGAGCAGTACTTC.

The gene calls are TRBV7-8 and TRBJ1-1; no clear D gene. Deletions cut 5 bases from V and 0 bases from J, with 10 bases between. The CDR3 consists of 14 residues. Germline V gene lookup returns CDR1 SGHVS and CDR2 FQNEAQ. The CDR3 nucleotides read TGTGCCAGCAGCCTCACTTTCATGAACACTGAAGCTTTCTTT. Translating gives CASSLTFMNTEAFF.

The chain links TRBV11-3 to TRBJ2-1; tentatively, D is TRBD2 (7 bases). V lost 5 bases to trimming and J lost 4 bases, with 18 bases between them. Looked up from germline, CDR1 is SGHNT and CDR2 is YENEEA. CDR3 length: 16 amino acids. The chain's CDR3 is CASSTGGGSYYNEQFF. The CDR3 DNA reads as TGTGCCAGCAGCACTGGGGGCGGGAGCTATTACAATGAGCAGTTCTTC. The complete variable domain, with remaining parts taken from reference TRBV11-3 and TRBJ2-1, reads EAGVVQSPRYKIIEKKQPVAFWCNPISGHNTLYWYLQNLGQGPELLIRYENEEAVDDSQLPKDRFSAERLKGVDSTLKIQPAELGDSAVYLCASSTGGGSYYNEQFFGPGTRLTVL.

This sequence joins TRBV10-3 and TRBJ2-7, with 7 bases matching TRBD2. The V segment lost 2 bases and the J segment 3 bases; nucleotides outside the gene matches: 7. There are 15 residues in the CDR3. Germline CDR1 reads ENHRY; CDR2 reads SYGVKD. CDR3 protein: CAISEEGGPNYEQYF. DNA of the CDR3: TGTGCCATCAGTGAGGAGGGAGGGCCAAACTACGAGCAGTACTTC.

The CDR3: CASSLRSPNTGELFF. The CDR3 nucleotides read TGTGCCAGCAGCTTAAGATCCCCGAACACCGGGGAGCTGTTTTTT. The genes are TRBV11-2 and TRBJ2-2; D gene ambiguous. Germline V gene sequence: CDR1 SGHAT, CDR2 FQNNGV. The CDR3 has 15 amino acids. Trimming removed 2 bases at V and 0 bases at J, with 7 bases between.

The rearrangement joins TRBV4-3 to TRBJ1-1; D not certain. Per germline, CDR1 LGHNA and CDR2 YSLEER. V dropped 2 bases and J dropped 4 bases, with 8 bases sitting between them. This CDR3 region has 13 residues. This chain's CDR3 is CASSQTVFTEAFF. The CDR3 bases are TGCGCCAGCAGCCAAACGGTTTTCACTGAAGCTTTCTTT.

V is TRBV7-9 and J is TRBJ2-7, with TRBD1 matching over 7 bases. This CDR3 has 14 residues. Germline trimming cut 5 bases from V and 6 bases from J; bases unmatched to any gene: 10. Germline assignment: CDR1 SEHNR and CDR2 FQNEAQ (reference sequence). CDR3 sequence (DNA): TGTGCCAGCAGCCCTCGGACAGGTTATGGCGAGCAGTACTTC. It specifies CASSPRTGYGEQYF.

In its sample, this clone was seen a few times. V is TRBV9 and J is TRBJ2-3; possibly TRBD2 for D (6 bases). The CDR3 covers 13 residues. Trimming pared 4 bases from V and 1 base from J, leaving 7 bases between. CDR1 is SGDLS and CDR2 is YYNGEE in the germline V gene. The chain's CDR3 is CASSPGGTDTQYF. DNA for the CDR3: TGTGCCAGCAGCCCGGGGGGCACAGATACGCAGTATTTT.

This sequence joins TRBV19 and TRBJ1-1; 10 bases are shared with TRBD1. The V gene end was trimmed by 5 bases and the J gene end by 8 bases; junction bases not matched to a gene: 5. Looked up from germline, CDR1 is LNHDA and CDR2 is SQIVND (reference sequence). The CDR3 loop spans 13 amino acids. For the CDR3, the DNA is TGTGCCAGTAGTCTGCCGGGACAGGGGGAAGCTTTCTTT. This sequence encodes CASSLPGQGEAFF. Looking up the rest from reference TRBV19 and TRBJ1-1 gives the full variable domain: DGGITQSPKYLFRKEGQNVTLSCEQNLNHDAMYWYRQDPGQGLRLIYYSQIVNDFQKGDIAEGYSVSREKKESFPLTVTSAQKNPTAFYLCASSLPGQGEAFFGQGTRLTVV.

The genes are TRBV2 and TRBJ1-5, with TRBD1 matching 9 bases. The CDR3 length is 13 residues. Unmatched junction bases numbered 3, after V lost 4 bases and J lost 8 bases. Germline CDR1 and CDR2: SNHLY and FYNNEI. CDR3: CASSGQGGEPQHF. The CDR3 nucleotides are TGTGCCAGCAGTGGACAGGGGGGTGAGCCCCAGCATTTT.

The CDR3 DNA sequence: TGTGCCAGCAGCTTAAGCCTCGGGCGGGATACGCAGTATTTT. It yields the protein CASSLSLGRDTQYF. The chain joins TRBV7-2 to TRBJ2-3; no firm D call. V gave up 2 bases and J gave up 6 bases, with 12 bases separating them. CDR3 length equals 14 residues. Germline-derived CDR1 and CDR2 are SGHTA and FQGNSA.

The genes are TRBV29-1 and TRBJ1-2; TRBD1 might be the D (6 bases). This CDR3 region has 11 residues. Germline assignment: CDR1 SQVTM and CDR2 ANQGSEA. V lost 7 bases, J lost 2 bases, and 8 bases lay in between. As DNA, the CDR3 is TGCAGCGCACAGGGAAACTATGGCTACACCTTC. This gives the protein CSAQGNYGYTF.

Of note for this clone: This CDR3 is also generated by other DNA sequences in the sample. V and J are TRBV2 and TRBJ2-2; the D gene is possibly TRBD1 (5 bases). The CDR3 loop spans 15 amino acids. The germline CDR1 and CDR2 sequences are SNHLY and FYNNEI. Between the trimmed V and J ends, which lost 2 bases and 2 bases, there was a span of 9 bases. This CDR3 reads CASSESRVNTGELFF. Here the CDR3 DNA reads TGTGCCAGCAGTGAAAGCAGGGTAAACACCGGGGAGCTGTTTTTT.

The chain joins TRBV4-2 to TRBJ2-3; TRBD2 matches at 9 bases. The V segment lost 0 bases and the J segment 3 bases; nucleotides outside the gene matches: 7. The CDR3 runs 17 residues. Germline lookup yields CDR1 LGHNA and CDR2 YNFKEQ. The CDR3 reads CASSQEPSGRNTDTQYF. The CDR3 DNA follows: TGTGCCAGCAGCCAAGAACCCAGCGGGAGGAATACAGATACGCAGTATTTT.

This clone was counted a few times. The chain joins TRBV7-2 to TRBJ2-1; D may be TRBD1 or TRBD2 (5 bases each). CDR3 size: 15 residues. Germline CDR1 reads SGHTA; CDR2 reads FQGNSA. V was cut by 3 bases and J by 5 bases, with 14 bases left in between. CDR3 nucleotides: TGTGCCAGCAGCTTGTCGCTAGCAGGGAACAATGAGCAGTTCTTC. Encoded protein: CASSLSLAGNNEQFF.

The gene calls are TRBV7-2 and TRBJ1-4, with TRBD1 as a possible D gene (6 bases). The germline V gene encodes CDR1 SGHTA and CDR2 FQGNSA. With 1 base removed from V and 2 bases from J, the gap between germline ends came to 14 bases. This CDR3 spans 17 amino acids. CDR3 region: CASSLGPPGATNEKLFF. In DNA form, the CDR3 reads TGTGCCAGCAGCTTAGGGCCTCCGGGGGCGACTAATGAAAAACTGTTTTTT.